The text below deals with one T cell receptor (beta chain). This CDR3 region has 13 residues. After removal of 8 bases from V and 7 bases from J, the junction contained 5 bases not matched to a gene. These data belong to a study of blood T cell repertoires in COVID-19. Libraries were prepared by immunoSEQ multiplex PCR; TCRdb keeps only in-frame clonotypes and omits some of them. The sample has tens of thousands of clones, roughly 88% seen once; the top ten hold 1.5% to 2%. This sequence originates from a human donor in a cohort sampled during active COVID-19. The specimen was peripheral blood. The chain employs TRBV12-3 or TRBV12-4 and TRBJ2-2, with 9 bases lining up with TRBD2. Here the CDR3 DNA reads TGTGCCAGCCGCGGGAGGGCCGGCGGGGAGCTGTTTTTT. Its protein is CASRGRAGGELFF.